The rows below give T cell receptor beta chains drawn from one sample of a study of radiotherapy plus CTLA-4 blockade in lung cancer. Measured with immunoSEQ multiplex PCR; TCRdb has only the in-frame clones, and not every one. The table shows roughly 88,000 clones, with 83% occurring only once. This material consisted of peripheral blood, taken from a patient treated with radiotherapy plus ipilimumab. The receptor source for this set is a human donor with non-small cell lung cancer who had stable disease on radiotherapy plus ipilimumab. The CDR3 runs from the conserved cysteine through the conserved F or W. The order of the fields is D gene, V gene, clone size, J gene, CDR3 protein, CDR3 DNA. The D gene is left open where the match is weak. A clone size is listed for some rows: how often the clone was seen (once, few, many), or a class if it is expanded.

.	TRBV29-1	.	TRBJ2-3	CSVTASTQYF	TGCAGCGTGACAGCCTCTACGCAGTATTTT
.	TRBV5-1	.	TRBJ1-1	CASSLGGETEAFF	TGCGCCAGCAGCTTGGGTGGGGAGACTGAAGCTTTCTTT
.	TRBV9	.	TRBJ2-1	CASSVEKGYNEQFF	TGTGCCAGCAGCGTAGAGAAAGGTTACAATGAGCAGTTCTTC
.	TRBV9	.	TRBJ1-1	CASSVGQVPTEAFF	TGTGCCAGCAGCGTAGGGCAGGTTCCCACTGAAGCTTTCTTT
TRBD2	TRBV7-9	.	TRBJ2-3	CASSSGTSHVLSTDTQYF	TGTGCCAGCAGCTCAGGGACTAGCCACGTCCTGAGCACAGATACGCAGTATTTT
.	TRBV5-1	.	TRBJ1-2	CASSLAVAYGYTF	TGCGCCAGCAGCTTGGCTGTGGCCTATGGCTACACCTTC
TRBD1	TRBV5-1	.	TRBJ2-6	CASSLGQGVGANVLTF	TGCGCCAGCAGCTTGGGACAGGGGGTCGGGGCCAACGTCCTGACTTTC
.	TRBV30	.	TRBJ2-3	CAWGTATPGTDTQYF	TGTGCCTGGGGGACTGCAACCCCGGGCACAGATACGCAGTATTTT
TRBD1	TRBV5-1	.	TRBJ1-3	CASSLGPGTGLSGNTIYF	TGCGCCAGCAGCTTGGGCCCCGGGACAGGACTCTCTGGAAACACCATATATTTT
.	TRBV7-2	.	TRBJ2-1	CASSLYGETLFF	TGTGCCAGCAGCTTATACGGAGAAACGCTGTTCTTC
.	TRBV10-1	.	TRBJ1-3	CASSESSGASGNTIYF	TGCGCCAGCAGTGAGTCGTCGGGGGCCTCTGGAAACACCATATATTTT
.	TRBV4-2	.	TRBJ2-1	CASSQVAASLVGQFF	TGTGCCAGCAGCCAAGTGGCCGCCTCGTTGGTCGGGCAGTTCTTC
TRBD1	TRBV9	.	TRBJ2-7	CASSVRDRGSDEQYF	TGTGCCAGCAGCGTCCGGGACAGGGGGAGCGACGAGCAGTACTTC
.	TRBV28	.	TRBJ1-5	CASLRAGQPQHF	TGTGCCAGTCTGAGGGCAGGGCAGCCCCAGCATTTT
.	TRBV7-3	.	TRBJ2-1	CASGEAGRGQFF	TGTGCCAGCGGGGAGGCGGGAAGGGGGCAGTTCTTC
.	TRBV11-2	few	TRBJ1-2	CASSREGFGYTF	TGTGCCAGCAGCCGGGAGGGGTTTGGCTACACCTTC
TRBD1	TRBV6-1	once	TRBJ1-2	CASRRGTAYGYTF	TGTGCCAGCAGAAGGGGGACAGCTTATGGCTACACCTTC
.	TRBV28	.	TRBJ2-7	CASSLIAAEQYF	TGTGCCAGCAGTTTGATAGCGGCCGAGCAGTACTTC
TRBD1	TRBV28	.	TRBJ1-3	CASSSYQGASSGNTIYF	TGTGCCAGCAGTAGCTACCAGGGGGCGAGCTCTGGAAACACCATATATTTT
.	TRBV6-1	.	TRBJ1-1	CASSGGTEAFF	TGTGCCAGCAGTGGGGGGACAGAAGCTTTCTTT
.	TRBV21-1	many	TRBJ2-7	CASSLRTGNSYEQYF	TGTGCCAGCAGCTTACGGACAGGGAACTCCTACGAGCAGTACTTC
TRBD1	TRBV18	.	TRBJ1-2	CASSPLTTGGAMGYTF	TGTGCCAGCTCACCACTTACGACAGGGGGCGCGATGGGCTACACCTTC
.	TRBV18	.	TRBJ1-5	CASSPDGYSNQPQHF	TGTGCCAGCTCGCCGGACGGGTATAGCAATCAGCCCCAGCATTTT
.	TRBV28	.	TRBJ1-6	CASSQLEGGSPLHF	TGTGCCAGCAGTCAATTAGAGGGTGGCTCACCCCTCCACTTT
.	TRBV9	.	TRBJ2-7	CASSVAAGSQGYEQYF	TGTGCCAGCAGCGTAGCTGCGGGTTCTCAAGGCTACGAGCAGTACTTC
TRBD1	TRBV28	once	TRBJ1-5	CASSKQGASNQPQHF	TGTGCCAGCAGTAAACAGGGGGCCTCCAATCAGCCCCAGCATTTT
TRBD2	TRBV11-3	.	TRBJ2-1	CASSLGGSFNEQFF	TGTGCCAGCAGCTTAGGCGGGAGTTTCAATGAGCAGTTCTTC
.	TRBV20-1	.	TRBJ2-2	CSARESGELFF	TGCAGTGCTAGAGAATCCGGGGAGCTGTTTTTT
.	TRBV4-1	few	TRBJ1-5	CASSQVPGSGQPQHF	TGCGCCAGCAGCCAAGTTCCAGGGAGCGGTCAGCCCCAGCATTTT
.	TRBV7-6	.	TRBJ2-7	CASSPSRGASGEQYF	TGTGCCAGCAGCCCATCCCGGGGGGCGTCGGGCGAGCAGTACTTC
.	TRBV28	few	TRBJ2-2	CASSFWFANTGELFF	TGTGCCAGCAGTTTTTGGTTCGCGAACACCGGGGAGCTGTTTTTT
TRBD2	TRBV7-9	.	TRBJ2-5	CASSLVVSGGETQYF	TGTGCCAGCAGCTTAGTCGTCAGCGGGGGGGAGACCCAGTACTTC
.	TRBV30	.	TRBJ1-5	CAWSENVNQPQHF	TGTGCCTGGAGTGAAAACGTTAATCAGCCCCAGCATTTT
.	TRBV11-3	few	TRBJ1-5	CASSLVDRQPQHF	TGTGCCAGCAGCTTAGTGGACAGACAGCCCCAGCATTTT
.	TRBV27	.	TRBJ2-7	CASSFGYEQYF	TGTGCCAGCAGTTTTGGGTACGAGCAGTACTTC
.	TRBV14	.	TRBJ2-5	CASSQDQVVQTQYF	TGTGCCAGCAGCCAAGATCAAGTGGTCCAGACCCAGTACTTC
TRBD2	TRBV4-1	.	TRBJ2-1	CASSPAASPGGYNEQFF	TGCGCCAGCAGCCCGGCGGCTAGCCCCGGGGGGTACAATGAGCAGTTCTTC
TRBD2	TRBV6-1	few	TRBJ2-1	CASRTSGGLNEQFF	TGTGCCAGCAGGACTAGCGGGGGACTCAATGAGCAGTTCTTC
.	TRBV6-4	.	TRBJ2-1	CASSAQGGGDEQFF	TGTGCCAGCAGTGCACAGGGAGGTGGCGATGAGCAGTTCTTC
.	TRBV28	.	TRBJ2-7	CASSLLQGTYEQYF	TGTGCCAGCAGTTTATTACAGGGTACCTACGAGCAGTACTTC
.	TRBV6-6	.	TRBJ1-2	CASGRATNYGYTF	TGTGCCAGCGGGAGGGCAACTAACTATGGCTACACCTTC
.	TRBV7-9	.	TRBJ1-4	CASCKGTIPNEKLFF	TGTGCCAGCTGCAAAGGGACAATCCCTAATGAAAAACTGTTTTTT
TRBD1	TRBV4-2	once	TRBJ2-1	CASSQEGSHLSLGQGAHEQFF	TGTGCCAGCAGCCAAGAAGGTTCCCACCTTTCCCTTGGACAGGGGGCCCATGAGCAGTTCTTC
.	TRBV5-4	.	TRBJ1-5	CASSPGGRVVNQPQHF	TGTGCCAGCAGCCCGGGAGGCAGGGTAGTCAATCAGCCCCAGCATTTT
TRBD1	TRBV5-1	few	TRBJ1-4	CASSVWGQPNEKLFF	TGCGCCAGCAGCGTATGGGGACAGCCTAATGAAAAACTGTTTTTT
TRBD1	TRBV28	.	TRBJ1-4	CASARDRGKKLFF	TGTGCCAGCGCCCGGGACAGGGGGAAAAAACTGTTTTTT
.	TRBV7-9	.	TRBJ1-2	CASSLGFGVGYTF	TGTGCCAGCAGCTTAGGTTTCGGGGTTGGCTACACCTTC
.	TRBV2	.	TRBJ2-1	CASRARGTSFDEQFF	TGTGCCAGCAGGGCCAGAGGGACATCTTTCGATGAGCAGTTCTTC
TRBD2	TRBV11-2	.	TRBJ2-1	CASMPIGGRAYNEQFF	TGTGCCAGCATGCCCATTGGCGGGAGGGCCTACAATGAGCAGTTCTTC
TRBD1	TRBV19	.	TRBJ1-1	CASSPQQGRGTEAFF	TGTGCCAGTAGTCCCCAACAGGGGCGAGGCACTGAAGCTTTCTTT
TRBD1	TRBV2	.	TRBJ1-6	CASSGVQGTINSPLHF	TGTGCCAGCAGTGGAGTACAGGGGACTATTAATTCACCCCTCCACTTT
.	TRBV21-1	.	TRBJ2-7	CASRLSAGTPYEQYF	TGTGCCAGCAGACTTTCGGCGGGGACCCCCTACGAGCAGTACTTC
.	TRBV5-1	once	TRBJ2-3	CASSLMGGGSTDTQYF	TGCGCCAGCAGCTTGATGGGAGGGGGTAGCACAGATACGCAGTATTTT
TRBD1	TRBV27	.	TRBJ1-5	CASSFTGGQPQHF	TGTGCCAGCAGTTTCACAGGGGGGCAGCCCCAGCATTTT
TRBD1	TRBV27	.	TRBJ2-7	CASSVQGPNHSYEQYF	TGTGCCAGCAGCGTACAGGGGCCGAATCACTCCTACGAGCAGTACTTC
.	TRBV10-3	few	TRBJ1-5	CAISPDGGPNQPQHF	TGTGCCATCAGTCCCGATGGGGGCCCCAATCAGCCCCAGCATTTT
.	TRBV30	.	TRBJ2-2	CAWGLRGRGSGELFF	TGTGCCTGGGGCCTTAGGGGGCGCGGGAGTGGGGAGCTGTTTTTT
TRBD2	TRBV28	.	TRBJ2-7	CASSSGLAGDYEQYF	TGTGCCAGCAGCTCCGGACTAGCGGGGGATTACGAGCAGTACTTC
.	TRBV18	.	TRBJ2-2	CASSPPQGTGELFF	TGTGCCAGCTCACCACCGCAGGGCACCGGGGAGCTGTTTTTT
.	TRBV15	once	TRBJ2-3	CATSSRSPRGGDTQYF	TGTGCCACCAGCAGTCGTTCTCCGAGGGGGGGAGATACGCAGTATTTT